The T cell receptor beta chain described here comes from a study of blood T cell repertoires in COVID-19. Overall study context: There were acute and convalescent COVID-19 samples, and they came from the United States, Italy and Spain.

Measured with immunoSEQ multiplex PCR; TCRdb has only the in-frame clones, and not every one. Of about 130,000 clones listed, 90% were seen once; the top ten hold approximately 4.6%. The CDR3 runs 15 residues. CDR1 is SGDLS, CDR2 YYNGEE, per germline. Deletions cut 0 bases from V and 1 base from J, with 11 bases between. Enrollment of patients from Seattle took place during active infection, with longitudinal follow-up. This clone was observed a single time. The chain uses TRBV9 and TRBJ2-7, with a weak D call TRBD1 (5 bases). This clonotype was obtained from a man between 60 and 75 years old with COVID-19, enrolled during active disease. The specimen sequenced was peripheral blood. The CDR3 nucleotides are TGTGCCAGCAGCGTAGAGCAGGGTCCTTCCTACGAGCAGTACTTC. Its protein is CASSVEQGPSYEQYF.